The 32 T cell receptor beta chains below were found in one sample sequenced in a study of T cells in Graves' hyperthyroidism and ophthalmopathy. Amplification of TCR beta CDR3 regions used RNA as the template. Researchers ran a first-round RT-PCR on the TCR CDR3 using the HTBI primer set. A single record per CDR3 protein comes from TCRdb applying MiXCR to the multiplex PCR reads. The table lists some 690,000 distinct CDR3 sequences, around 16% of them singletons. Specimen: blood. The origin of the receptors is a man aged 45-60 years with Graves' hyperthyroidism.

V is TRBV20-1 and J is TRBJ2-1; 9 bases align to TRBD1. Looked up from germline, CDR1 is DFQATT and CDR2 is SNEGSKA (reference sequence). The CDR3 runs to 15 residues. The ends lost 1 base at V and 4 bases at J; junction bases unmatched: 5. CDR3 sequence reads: CSARVRDREYNEQFF. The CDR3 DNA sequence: TGCAGTGCTAGAGTCCGGGACAGGGAATACAATGAGCAGTTCTTC.

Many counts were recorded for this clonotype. The CDR3 nucleotides are TGTGCCAGCAGGGGTGGGTATGGAAACACCATATATTTT. This gives the protein CASRGGYGNTIYF. The chain combines TRBV28 with TRBJ1-3; D is unclear. Trimming shortened V by 6 bases and J by 3 bases, and 9 bases separated the two germline ends. Germline V lookup: CDR1 MDHEN, CDR2 SYDVKM. This CDR3 is built from 13 residues.

CDR3 nucleotide sequence: TGTGCCAGCAGTCCCCGGACGAGCCCCGGGAACACTGAAGCTTTCTTT. Its translation is CASSPRTSPGNTEAFF. The gene calls are TRBV27 and TRBJ1-1; D remains ambiguous. Germline assignment: CDR1 MNHEY and CDR2 SMNVEV (reference sequence). Trimming stripped 5 bases from V and 1 base from J, with 17 bases between. The CDR3 has 16 residues.

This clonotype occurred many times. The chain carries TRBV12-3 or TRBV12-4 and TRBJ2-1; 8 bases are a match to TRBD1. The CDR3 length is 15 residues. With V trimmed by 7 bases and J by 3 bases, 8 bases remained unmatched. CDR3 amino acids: CASNPGTGIYNEQFF. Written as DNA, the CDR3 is TGTGCCAGCAATCCCGGGACAGGTATCTACAATGAGCAGTTCTTC.

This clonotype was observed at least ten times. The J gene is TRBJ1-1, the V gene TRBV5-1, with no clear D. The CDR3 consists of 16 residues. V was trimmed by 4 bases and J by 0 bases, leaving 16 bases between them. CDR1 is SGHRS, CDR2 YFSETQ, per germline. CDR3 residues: CASSPDGNLMNTEAFF. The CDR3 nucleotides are TGCGCCAGCAGCCCTGACGGCAACCTTATGAACACTGAAGCTTTCTTT.

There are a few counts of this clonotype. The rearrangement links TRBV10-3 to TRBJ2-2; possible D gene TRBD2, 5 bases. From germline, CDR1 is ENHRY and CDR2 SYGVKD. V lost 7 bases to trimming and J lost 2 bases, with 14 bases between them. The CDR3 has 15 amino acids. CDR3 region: CAITPSPGNTGELFF. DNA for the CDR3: TGTGCCATCACTCCTAGCCCCGGCAACACCGGGGAGCTGTTTTTT.

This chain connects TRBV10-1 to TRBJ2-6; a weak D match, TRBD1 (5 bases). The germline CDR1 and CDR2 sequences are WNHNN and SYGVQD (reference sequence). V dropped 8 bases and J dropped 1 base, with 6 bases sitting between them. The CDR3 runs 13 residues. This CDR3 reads CASQGSGANVLTF. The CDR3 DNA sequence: TGCGCCAGCCAGGGATCTGGGGCCAACGTCCTGACTTTC.

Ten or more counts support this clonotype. The CDR3 loop reads CSANPPGSHEQYF. In nucleotides, the CDR3 is TGCAGTGCTAACCCTCCGGGGTCCCACGAGCAGTACTTC. V and J are TRBV20-1 and TRBJ2-7, with D possibly matching TRBD2 (5 bases). CDR1 is DFQATT, CDR2 SNEGSKA, per germline (reference sequence). Trimming removed 4 bases at V and 5 bases at J, with 15 bases between. This CDR3 has 13 amino acids.

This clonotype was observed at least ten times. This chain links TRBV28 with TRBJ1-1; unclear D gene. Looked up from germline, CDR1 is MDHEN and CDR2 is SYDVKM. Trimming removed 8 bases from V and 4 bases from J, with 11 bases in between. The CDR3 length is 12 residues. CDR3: CASAIGGTEAFF. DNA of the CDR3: TGTGCCAGCGCTATAGGCGGCACTGAAGCTTTCTTT.

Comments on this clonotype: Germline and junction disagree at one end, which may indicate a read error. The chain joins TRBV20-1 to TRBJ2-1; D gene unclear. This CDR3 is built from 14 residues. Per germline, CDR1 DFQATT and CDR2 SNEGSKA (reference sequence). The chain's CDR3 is CSASELRRYNEKFF. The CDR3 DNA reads TGCAGTGCTAGCGAACTGAGGAGATACAATGAGAAGTTCTTC.

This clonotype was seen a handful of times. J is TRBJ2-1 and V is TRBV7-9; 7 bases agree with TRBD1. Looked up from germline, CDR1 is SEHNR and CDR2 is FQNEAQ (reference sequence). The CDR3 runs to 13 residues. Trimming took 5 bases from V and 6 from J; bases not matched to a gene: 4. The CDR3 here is CASSTRQGNEQFF. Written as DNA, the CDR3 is TGTGCCAGCAGCACCAGACAGGGCAATGAGCAGTTCTTC.

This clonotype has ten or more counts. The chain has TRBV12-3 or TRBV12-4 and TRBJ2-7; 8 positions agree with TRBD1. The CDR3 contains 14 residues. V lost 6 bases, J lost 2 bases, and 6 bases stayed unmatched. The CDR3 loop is CASRHRQGPYEQYF. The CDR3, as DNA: TGTGCCAGCAGACACCGACAGGGGCCCTACGAGCAGTACTTC.

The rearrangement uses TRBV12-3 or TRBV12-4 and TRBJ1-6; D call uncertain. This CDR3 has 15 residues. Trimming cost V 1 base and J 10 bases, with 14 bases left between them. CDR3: CASSLGFGNGSPLHF. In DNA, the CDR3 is TGTGCCAGCAGTTTAGGGTTCGGGAATGGCTCACCCCTCCACTTT.

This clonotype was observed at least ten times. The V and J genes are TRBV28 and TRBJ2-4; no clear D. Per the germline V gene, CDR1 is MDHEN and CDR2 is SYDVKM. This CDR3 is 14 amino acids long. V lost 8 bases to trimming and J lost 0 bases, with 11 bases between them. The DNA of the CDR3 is TGTGCCAGCGGGCCGCCCCTAGCCAAAAACATTCAGTACTTC. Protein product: CASGPPLAKNIQYF.

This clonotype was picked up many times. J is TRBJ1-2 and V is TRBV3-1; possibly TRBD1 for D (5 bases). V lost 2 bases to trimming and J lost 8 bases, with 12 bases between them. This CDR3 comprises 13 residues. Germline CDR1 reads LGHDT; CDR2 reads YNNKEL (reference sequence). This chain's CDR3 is CASSQLGTDGYTF. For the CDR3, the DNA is TGTGCCAGCAGCCAATTAGGGACCGACGGCTACACCTTC.

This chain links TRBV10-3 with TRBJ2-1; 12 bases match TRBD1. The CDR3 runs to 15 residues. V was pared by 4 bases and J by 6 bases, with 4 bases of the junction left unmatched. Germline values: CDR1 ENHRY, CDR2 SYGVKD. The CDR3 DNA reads TGTGCCATCAGTGTGCCGGGACAGGGGGCCAATGAGCAGTTCTTC. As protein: CAISVPGQGANEQFF.

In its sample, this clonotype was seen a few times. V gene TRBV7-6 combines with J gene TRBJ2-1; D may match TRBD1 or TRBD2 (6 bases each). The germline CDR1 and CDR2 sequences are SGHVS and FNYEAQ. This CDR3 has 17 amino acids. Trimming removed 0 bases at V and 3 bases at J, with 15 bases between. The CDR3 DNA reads TGTGCCAGCAGCTTAGCGACGAGGGGGGCAGGCTACAATGAGCAGTTCTTC. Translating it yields CASSLATRGAGYNEQFF.

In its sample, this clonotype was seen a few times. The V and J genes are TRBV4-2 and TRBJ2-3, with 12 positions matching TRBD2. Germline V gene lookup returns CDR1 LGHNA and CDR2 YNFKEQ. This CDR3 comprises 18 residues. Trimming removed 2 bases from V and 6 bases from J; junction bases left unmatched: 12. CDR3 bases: TGTGCCAGCAGCCAAAGGGGCATTCTAGCGGGAGGGCGTGATACGCAGTATTTT. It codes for CASSQRGILAGGRDTQYF.

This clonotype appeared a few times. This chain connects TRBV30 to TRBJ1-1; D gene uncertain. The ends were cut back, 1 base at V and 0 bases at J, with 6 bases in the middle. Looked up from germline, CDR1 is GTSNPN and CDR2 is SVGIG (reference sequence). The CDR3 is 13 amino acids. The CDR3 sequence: CAWSGIVNTEAFF. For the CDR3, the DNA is TGTGCCTGGAGTGGGATAGTGAACACTGAAGCTTTCTTT.

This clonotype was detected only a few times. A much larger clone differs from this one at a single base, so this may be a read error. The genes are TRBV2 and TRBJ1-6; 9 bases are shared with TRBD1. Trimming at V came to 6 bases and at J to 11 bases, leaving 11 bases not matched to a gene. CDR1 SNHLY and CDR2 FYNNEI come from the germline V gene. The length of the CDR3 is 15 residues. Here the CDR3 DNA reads TGTGCCAGCAGATCCGGGACAGGGATGAATCCACCCCTCCACTTT. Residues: CASRSGTGMNPPLHF. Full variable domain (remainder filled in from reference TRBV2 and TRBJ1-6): EPEVTQTPSHQVTQMGQEVILRCVPISNHLYFYWYRQILGQKVEFLVSFYNNEISEKSEIFDDQFSVERPDGSNFTLKIRSTKLEDSAMYFCASRSGTGMNPPLHFGNGTRLTVT.

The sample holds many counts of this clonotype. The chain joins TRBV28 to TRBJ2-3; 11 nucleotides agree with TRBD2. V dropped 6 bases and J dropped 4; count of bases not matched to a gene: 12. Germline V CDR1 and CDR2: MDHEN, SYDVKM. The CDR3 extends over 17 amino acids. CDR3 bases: TGTGCCAGCAGACCAAGCCTAGCGGGAGGTAGCTCAGATACGCAGTATTTT. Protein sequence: CASRPSLAGGSSDTQYF.

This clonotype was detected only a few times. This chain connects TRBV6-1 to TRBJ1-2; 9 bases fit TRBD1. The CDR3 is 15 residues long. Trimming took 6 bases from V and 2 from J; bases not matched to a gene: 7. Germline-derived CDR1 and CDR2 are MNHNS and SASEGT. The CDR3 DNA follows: TGTGCCAGCAGCACTCGGGGGACAGGGAACTATGGCTACACCTTC. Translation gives CASSTRGTGNYGYTF.

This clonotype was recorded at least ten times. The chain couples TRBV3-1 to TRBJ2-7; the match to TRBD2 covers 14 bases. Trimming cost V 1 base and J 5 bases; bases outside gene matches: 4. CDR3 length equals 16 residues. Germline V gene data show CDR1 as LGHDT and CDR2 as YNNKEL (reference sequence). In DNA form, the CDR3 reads TGTGCCAGCAGCCAAGCCGGGACTAGCGGGAGCCACGAGCAGTACTTC. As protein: CASSQAGTSGSHEQYF.

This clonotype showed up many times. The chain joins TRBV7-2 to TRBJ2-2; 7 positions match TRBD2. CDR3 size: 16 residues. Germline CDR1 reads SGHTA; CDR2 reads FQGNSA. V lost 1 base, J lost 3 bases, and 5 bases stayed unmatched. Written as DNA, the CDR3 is TGTGCCAGCAGCTTAGGTTACGGGAGGCACACCGGGGAGCTGTTTTTT. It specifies CASSLGYGRHTGELFF.

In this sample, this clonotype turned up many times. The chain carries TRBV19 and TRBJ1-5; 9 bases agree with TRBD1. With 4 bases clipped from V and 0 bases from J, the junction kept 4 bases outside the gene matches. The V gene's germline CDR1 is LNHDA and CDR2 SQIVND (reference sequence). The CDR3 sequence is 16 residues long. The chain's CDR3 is CASSNQDRGSNQPQHF. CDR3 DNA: TGTGCCAGTAGTAACCAGGACAGGGGTAGCAATCAGCCCCAGCATTTT.

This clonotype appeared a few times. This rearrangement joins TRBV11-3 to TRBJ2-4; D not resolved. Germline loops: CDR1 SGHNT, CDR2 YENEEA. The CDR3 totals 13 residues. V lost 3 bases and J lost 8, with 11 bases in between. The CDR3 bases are TGTGCCAGCAGCTTGGTGCGTGGGGACATTCAGTACTTC. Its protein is CASSLVRGDIQYF. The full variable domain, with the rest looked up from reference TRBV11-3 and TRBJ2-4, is EAGVVQSPRYKIIEKKQPVAFWCNPISGHNTLYWYLQNLGQGPELLIRYENEEAVDDSQLPKDRFSAERLKGVDSTLKIQPAELGDSAVYLCASSLVRGDIQYFGAGTRLSVL.

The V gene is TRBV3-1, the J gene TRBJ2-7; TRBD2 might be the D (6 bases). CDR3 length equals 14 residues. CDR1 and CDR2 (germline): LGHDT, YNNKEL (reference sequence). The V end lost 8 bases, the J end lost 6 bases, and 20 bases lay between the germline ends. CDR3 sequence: CASGGAGQVGEQYF. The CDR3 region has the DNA TGTGCCAGCGGAGGGGCCGGGCAGGTCGGCGAGCAGTACTTC.

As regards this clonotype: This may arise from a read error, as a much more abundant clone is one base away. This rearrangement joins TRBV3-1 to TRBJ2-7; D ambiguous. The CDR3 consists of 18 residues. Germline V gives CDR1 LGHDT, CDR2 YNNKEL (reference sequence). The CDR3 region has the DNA TGTGCCAGCTGCCAAGATTGGAGCAGACCACCCCCCTACTACGAGCAGTACTTC. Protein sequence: CASCQDWSRPPPYYEQYF.

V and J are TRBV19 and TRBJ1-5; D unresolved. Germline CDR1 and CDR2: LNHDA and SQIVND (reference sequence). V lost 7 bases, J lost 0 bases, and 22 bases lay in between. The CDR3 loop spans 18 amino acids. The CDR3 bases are TGTGCCAGTACCAACGGATGGGCAAACTCCTATAGCAATCAGCCCCAGCATTTT. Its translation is CASTNGWANSYSNQPQHF.

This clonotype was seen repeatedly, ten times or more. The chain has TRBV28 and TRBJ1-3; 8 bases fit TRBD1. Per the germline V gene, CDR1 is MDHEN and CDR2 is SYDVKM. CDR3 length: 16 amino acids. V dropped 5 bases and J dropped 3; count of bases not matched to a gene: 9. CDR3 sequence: CASSLRQGAVGNTIYF. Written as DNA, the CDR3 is TGTGCCAGCAGTCTCCGGCAGGGGGCAGTTGGAAACACCATATATTTT.

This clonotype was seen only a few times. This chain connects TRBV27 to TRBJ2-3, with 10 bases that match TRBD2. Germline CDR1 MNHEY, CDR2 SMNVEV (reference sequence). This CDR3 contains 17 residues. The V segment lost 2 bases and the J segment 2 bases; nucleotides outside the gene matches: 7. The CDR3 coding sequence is TGTGCCAGCAGTTTAGAGCCTAGCGGGAGCCTCACAGATACGCAGTATTTT. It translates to CASSLEPSGSLTDTQYF.

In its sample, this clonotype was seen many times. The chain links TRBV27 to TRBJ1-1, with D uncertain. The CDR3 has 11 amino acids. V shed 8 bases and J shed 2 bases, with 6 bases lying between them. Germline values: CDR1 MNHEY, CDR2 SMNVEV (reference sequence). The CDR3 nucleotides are TGTGCCAGCGGGTACAACACTGAAGCTTTCTTT. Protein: CASGYNTEAFF.